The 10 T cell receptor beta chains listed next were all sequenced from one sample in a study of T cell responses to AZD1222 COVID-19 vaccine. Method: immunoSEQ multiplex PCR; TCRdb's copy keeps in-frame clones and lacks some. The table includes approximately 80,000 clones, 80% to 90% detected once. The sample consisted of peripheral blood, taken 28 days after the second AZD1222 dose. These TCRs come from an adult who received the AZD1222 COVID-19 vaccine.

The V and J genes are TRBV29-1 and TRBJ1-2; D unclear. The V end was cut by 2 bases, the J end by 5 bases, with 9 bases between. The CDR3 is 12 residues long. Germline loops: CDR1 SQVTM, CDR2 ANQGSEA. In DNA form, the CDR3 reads TGCAGCGTTGAAACCGGGCATTATGGCTACACCTTC. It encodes CSVETGHYGYTF. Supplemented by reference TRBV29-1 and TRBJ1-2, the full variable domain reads SAVISQKPSRDICQRGTSLTIQCQVDSQVTMMFWYRQQPGQSLTLIATANQGSEATYESGFVIDKFPISRPNLTFSTLTVSNMSPEDSSIYLCSVETGHYGYTFGSGTRLTVV.

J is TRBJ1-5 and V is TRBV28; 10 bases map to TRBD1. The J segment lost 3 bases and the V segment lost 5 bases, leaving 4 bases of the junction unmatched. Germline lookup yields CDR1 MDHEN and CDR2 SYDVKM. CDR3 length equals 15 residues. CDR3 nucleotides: TGTGCCAGCAGTCAGACAGGGGGCAACAATCAGCCCCAGCATTTT. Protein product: CASSQTGGNNQPQHF.

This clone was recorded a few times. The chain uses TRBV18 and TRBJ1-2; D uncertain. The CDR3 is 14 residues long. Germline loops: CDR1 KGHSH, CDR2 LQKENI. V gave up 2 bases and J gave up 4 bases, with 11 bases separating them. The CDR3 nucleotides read TGTGCCAGCTCACCAGGGCGTGGTGCCTATGGCTACACCTTC. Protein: CASSPGRGAYGYTF.

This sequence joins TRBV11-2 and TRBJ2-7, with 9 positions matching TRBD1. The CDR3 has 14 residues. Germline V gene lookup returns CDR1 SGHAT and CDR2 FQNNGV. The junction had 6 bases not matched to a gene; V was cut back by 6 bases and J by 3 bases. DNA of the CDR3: TGTGCCAGCAGGAAACCGGGACAGGGCTACGAGCAGTACTTC. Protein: CASRKPGQGYEQYF.

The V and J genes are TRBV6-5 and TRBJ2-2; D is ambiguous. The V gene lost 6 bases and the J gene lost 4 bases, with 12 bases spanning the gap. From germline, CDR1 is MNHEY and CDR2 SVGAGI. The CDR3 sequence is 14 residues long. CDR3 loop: CASRAVMGTGELFF. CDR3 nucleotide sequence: TGTGCCAGCAGGGCGGTGATGGGCACCGGGGAGCTGTTTTTT.

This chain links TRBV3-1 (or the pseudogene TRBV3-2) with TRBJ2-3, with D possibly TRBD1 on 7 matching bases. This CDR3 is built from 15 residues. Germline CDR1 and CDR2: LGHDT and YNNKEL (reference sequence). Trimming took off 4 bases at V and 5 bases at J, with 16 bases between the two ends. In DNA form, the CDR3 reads TGTGCCAGCAGCCCACTCGGAGGGGGCAGAGATACGCAGTATTTT. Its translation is CASSPLGGGRDTQYF.

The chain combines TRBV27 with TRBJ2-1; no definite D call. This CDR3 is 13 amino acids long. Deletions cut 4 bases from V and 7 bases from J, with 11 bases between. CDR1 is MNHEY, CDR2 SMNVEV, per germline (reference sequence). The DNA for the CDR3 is TGTGCCAGCAGTTCGGGCCGGGTGAATGAGCAGTTCTTC. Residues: CASSSGRVNEQFF.

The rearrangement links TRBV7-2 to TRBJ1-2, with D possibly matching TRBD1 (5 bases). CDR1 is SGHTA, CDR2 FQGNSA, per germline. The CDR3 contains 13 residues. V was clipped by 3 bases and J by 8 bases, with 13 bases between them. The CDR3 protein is CASSFMGVRGYTF. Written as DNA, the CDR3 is TGTGCCAGCAGCTTTATGGGGGTCCGGGGCTACACCTTC.

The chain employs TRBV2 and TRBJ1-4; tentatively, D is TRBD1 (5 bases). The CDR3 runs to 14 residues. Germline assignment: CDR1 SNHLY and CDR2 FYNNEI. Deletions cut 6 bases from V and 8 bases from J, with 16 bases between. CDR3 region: CASRETGVQEKLFF. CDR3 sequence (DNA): TGTGCCAGCAGAGAAACGGGGGTTCAGGAAAAACTGTTTTTT.

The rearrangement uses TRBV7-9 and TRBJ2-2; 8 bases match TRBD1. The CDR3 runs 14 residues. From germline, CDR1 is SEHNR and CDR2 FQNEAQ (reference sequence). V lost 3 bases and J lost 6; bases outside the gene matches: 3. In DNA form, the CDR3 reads TGTGCCAGCAGCTTCCAGGGGGCTGCCGGGGAGCTGTTTTTT. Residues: CASSFQGAAGELFF.